Shown below are 24 T cell receptor beta chains from a single sample sequenced in a study of T-cell reconstitution after alpha-beta-depleted transplantation in children. Using unique molecular identifiers, the investigators prepared the TCRbeta library. MiXCR, applied by TCRdb to the PCR reads, yields one record per CDR3 protein. The table includes fewer than 550,000 distinct CDR3 sequences, 9.5% to 13% detected once. The material sequenced was PBMCs from the stem cell graft donor, taken from the stem cell graft. These receptors were taken from a human donor who donated a stem cell graft to a child with acute myeloid leukemia.

This rearrangement joins TRBV12-5 to TRBJ2-7; TRBD1 aligns across 9 bases. V gave up 2 bases and J gave up 9 bases; unmatched junction bases: 14. The CDR3 has 16 residues. Germline CDR1 reads LGHNT; CDR2 reads FRNRAP. CDR3 loop: CASGLIPGTGQEGQYF. In DNA form, the CDR3 reads TGTGCTAGTGGTTTGATCCCCGGGACAGGGCAAGAGGGGCAGTACTTC. The complete variable domain, with remaining parts taken from reference TRBV12-5 and TRBJ2-7, reads DARVTQTPRHKVTEMGQEVTMRCQPILGHNTVFWYRQTMMQGLELLAYFRNRAPLDDSGMPKDRFSAEMPDATLATLKIQPSEPRDSAVYFCASGLIPGTGQEGQYFGPGTRLTVT.

With respect to this clonotype: A much larger clone is a single base away; this may be a read error. The chain combines TRBV29-1 with TRBJ1-5, with D hard to call. V was clipped by 6 bases and J by 2 bases, with 14 bases between them. Per germline, CDR1 SQVTM and CDR2 ANQGSEA. This CDR3 is 14 amino acids long. CDR3 nucleotides: TGCAGCGTCCTAGTCAGGACGGGCAATCAGCCCCAGCATTTT. It specifies CSVLVRTGNQPQHF.

This clonotype appeared many times. The V and J genes are TRBV29-1 and TRBJ2-3, with D possibly TRBD1 on 6 matching bases. V shed 4 bases and J shed 3 bases, with 8 bases lying between them. CDR3 length equals 12 residues. CDR1 is SQVTM and CDR2 is ANQGSEA in the germline V gene. In DNA, the CDR3 is TGCAGCGTTGGTCAGGGGACAGATACGCAGTATTTT. Its protein product is CSVGQGTDTQYF.

This clonotype was seen only a few times. This chain uses TRBV6-5 with TRBJ2-2, with D tentatively TRBD2 (6 bases). The CDR3 runs to 15 residues. The V end lost 2 bases, the J end lost 2 bases, and 9 bases lay between the germline ends. The V gene's germline CDR1 is MNHEY and CDR2 SVGAGI. The DNA of the CDR3 is TGTGCCAGCAGTTACGGCGGGATCAACACCGGGGAGCTGTTTTTT. Translating gives CASSYGGINTGELFF.

This clonotype was seen ten or more times. The V call is TRBV6-5, the J call TRBJ2-3, with TRBD1 matching over 10 bases. Germline-derived CDR1 and CDR2 are MNHEY and SVGAGI. The V and J ends lost 5 bases and 4 bases, in that order; junction bases with no gene match: 9. The CDR3 extends over 16 amino acids. CDR3 nucleotide sequence: TGTGCCAGCAGTCGTTCGACAGGGGGCGGATCAGATACGCAGTATTTT. Protein product: CASSRSTGGGSDTQYF.

This clonotype was found a few times. The genes are TRBV7-9 and TRBJ2-5; 7 nucleotides align to TRBD2. The CDR3 spans 16 residues. Losses at the gene ends were 5 bases for V and 0 bases for J; bases not matched to a gene: 9. The germline V gene encodes CDR1 SEHNR and CDR2 FQNEAQ (reference sequence). The CDR3 sequence: CASSQNHGLDQETQYF. The CDR3 nucleotides read TGTGCCAGCAGCCAGAACCATGGACTAGACCAAGAGACCCAGTACTTC.

A note on this clonotype: Just one base apart from a much larger clone, this may be a read error. The rearrangement links TRBV27 to TRBJ2-3; 12 nucleotides line up with TRBD2. Germline trimming cut 6 bases from V and 4 bases from J; bases unmatched to any gene: 11. CDR1 and CDR2 from the germline V gene are MNHEY and SMNVEV (reference sequence). The CDR3 consists of 17 residues. CDR3 residues: CASRVPGLAGSADTQYF. For the CDR3, the DNA is TGTGCCAGCAGGGTGCCGGGACTAGCGGGTAGCGCAGATACGCAGTATTTT.

This clonotype was seen more than once but under ten times. The V and J genes are TRBV7-2 and TRBJ2-7; 7 bases map to TRBD2. This CDR3 region has 13 residues. Germline CDR1 SGHTA, CDR2 FQGNSA. V shed 8 bases and J 4 bases; nucleotides not matched to a gene: 8. The CDR3 nucleotides read TGTGCCAGCCGGTCAGCGGGGATATACGAGCAGTACTTC. Its translation: CASRSAGIYEQYF.

This clonotype was seen a few times. The V and J genes are TRBV29-1 and TRBJ2-1; tentative D call: TRBD1 (6 bases). The V gene's germline CDR1 is SQVTM and CDR2 ANQGSEA. This CDR3 region has 12 residues. V was cut by 4 bases and J by 5 bases, with 9 bases left in between. The CDR3 reads CSVVAGDNEQFF. The CDR3 DNA reads as TGCAGCGTTGTGGCAGGGGACAATGAGCAGTTCTTC.

This clonotype was observed a few times. This chain joins TRBV12-3 or TRBV12-4 and TRBJ2-2; D is ambiguous. The CDR3 is made up of 13 amino acids. V gave up 3 bases and J gave up 6 bases, with 8 bases separating them. The CDR3 is CASSLSLPGELFF. The CDR3 DNA reads TGTGCCAGCAGTTTGAGTCTGCCCGGGGAGCTGTTTTTT.

This clonotype was seen a handful of times. The J gene is TRBJ1-5, the V gene TRBV20-1; D might be TRBD1 (6 bases). The CDR3 covers 15 residues. Germline CDR1 DFQATT, CDR2 SNEGSKA (reference sequence). V gave up 1 base and J gave up 6 bases, with 16 bases separating them. The CDR3 region is CSARGRAGDSQPQHF. DNA of the CDR3: TGCAGTGCTAGAGGCCGGGCAGGGGATAGTCAGCCCCAGCATTTT.

There are a few counts of this clonotype. J is TRBJ2-7 and V is TRBV7-2; possible D gene TRBD1, 5 bases. This CDR3 comprises 15 residues. Per the germline V gene, CDR1 is SGHTA and CDR2 is FQGNSA. Trimming shortened V by 1 base and J by 7 bases, and 17 bases separated the two germline ends. CDR3 in DNA: TGTGCCAGCAGCTTAGTAAGGGGCTCCCTACCGGAGCAGTACTTC. Encoded protein: CASSLVRGSLPEQYF.

DNA for the CDR3: TGTGCCAGCAGCCCCACACAGGGGACCTACGAGCAGTACTTC. Amino acid sequence: CASSPTQGTYEQYF. The chain is built from TRBV7-2 and TRBJ2-7; TRBD1 agrees at 7 bases. The CDR3 sequence is 14 residues long. Germline values: CDR1 SGHTA, CDR2 FQGNSA. V lost 5 bases to trimming and J lost 2 bases; unmatched junction nucleotides: 6.

J is TRBJ1-1 and V is TRBV27; possibly TRBD1 for D (5 bases). Germline loops: CDR1 MNHEY, CDR2 SMNVEV (reference sequence). The CDR3 contains 12 residues. The germline V and J ends were trimmed by 6 bases and 6 bases, with 11 bases remaining between them. The CDR3 DNA reads TGTGCCAGCAGGAGCCAGGGACCTGAAGCTTTCTTT. As protein: CASRSQGPEAFF.

This clonotype was seen at least ten times. The chain uses TRBV7-8 and TRBJ1-6; 7 bases are shared with TRBD1. From germline, CDR1 is SGHVS and CDR2 FQNEAQ. Germline trimming cut 0 bases from V and 0 bases from J; bases unmatched to any gene: 5. There are 18 residues in the CDR3. The CDR3 loop is CASSLARQGSSYNSPLHF. CDR3 coding DNA: TGTGCCAGCAGCTTAGCCCGACAGGGAAGCTCCTATAATTCACCCCTCCACTTT.

This clonotype turned up a few times. V is TRBV5-6 and J is TRBJ2-1; 7 bases are a match to TRBD1. V was clipped by 4 bases and J by 7 bases; unmatched bases: 17. Per the germline V gene, CDR1 is SGHDT and CDR2 is YYEEEE. The CDR3 runs to 17 residues. CDR3 loop: CASSPSKTGSFTNEQFF. Written as DNA, the CDR3 is TGTGCCAGCAGCCCCTCAAAGACAGGGTCTTTCACGAATGAGCAGTTCTTC.

There are a few counts of this clonotype. This chain uses TRBV9 with TRBJ2-3; 11 positions agree with TRBD1. Losses at the gene ends were 0 bases for V and 13 bases for J; bases not matched to a gene: 10. The CDR3 contains 15 residues. CDR1 SGDLS and CDR2 YYNGEE come from the germline V gene. The CDR3 loop reads CASSVGSLGQGAKYF. The CDR3 region has the DNA TGTGCCAGCAGCGTAGGGTCCCTCGGACAGGGGGCAAAGTATTTT.

This clonotype turned up a few times. This chain joins TRBV3-1 and TRBJ2-5, with D possibly TRBD1 on 6 matching bases. Germline values: CDR1 LGHDT, CDR2 YNNKEL (reference sequence). CDR3 length: 15 residues. The V gene lost 0 bases and the J gene lost 4 bases, with 12 bases spanning the gap. CDR3 region: CASSQDFGQRETQYF. CDR3 DNA sequence: TGTGCCAGCAGCCAAGATTTCGGACAGCGAGAGACCCAGTACTTC.

This chain joins TRBV12-5 and TRBJ2-5; D is perhaps TRBD1 (5 bases). V lost 6 bases, J lost 1 base, and 9 bases lay in between. The CDR3 sequence is 13 residues long. CDR1 and CDR2 from the germline V gene are LGHNT and FRNRAP. In nucleotides, the CDR3 is TGTGCTAGTGGCTGGGGCCTCCAAGAGACCCAGTACTTC. Translated, it gives CASGWGLQETQYF. Full variable domain (missing parts from reference TRBV12-5 and TRBJ2-5): DARVTQTPRHKVTEMGQEVTMRCQPILGHNTVFWYRQTMMQGLELLAYFRNRAPLDDSGMPKDRFSAEMPDATLATLKIQPSEPRDSAVYFCASGWGLQETQYFGPGTRLLVL.

Worth noting for this clonotype: One junction end disagrees with the germline gene, perhaps due to a read error. The CDR3 coding sequence is TGCAGCGCTGAAACCCGGGACAGGGTTCGGAATGAGCAGTTCTTC. This gives the protein CSAETRDRVRNEQFF. The gene calls are TRBV29-1 and TRBJ2-1; TRBD1 agrees at 9 bases. The V gene's germline CDR1 is SQVTM and CDR2 ANQGSEA. This CDR3 spans 15 amino acids.

This clonotype occurred a few times. This sequence joins TRBV12-3 or TRBV12-4 and TRBJ2-1; perhaps TRBD2 as D (6 bases). V lost 6 bases and J 10 bases, leaving 16 bases between the germline ends. The CDR3 is 13 residues long. CDR3 nucleotide sequence: TGTGCCAGCAGCCCACCTGGGACTCGCGAGCAGTTCTTC. Translating it yields CASSPPGTREQFF.

Only a few counts were recorded for this clonotype. V is TRBV10-3 and J is TRBJ1-1; D perhaps matches TRBD1 (5 bases). The CDR3 extends over 13 amino acids. V shed 6 bases and J shed 6 bases, with 14 bases lying between them. Germline CDR1 reads ENHRY; CDR2 reads SYGVKD. The CDR3 DNA is TGTGCCATCAGGGGAGCCGACAGCCCTGAAGCTTTCTTT. Translation: CAIRGADSPEAFF.

The sample holds a few counts of this clonotype. The chain has TRBV4-1 and TRBJ1-2; no reliable D call. The CDR3 has 15 amino acids. Germline V gene sequence: CDR1 MGHRA, CDR2 YSYEKL. V was trimmed by 0 bases and J by 3 bases, leaving 11 bases between them. The CDR3 loop is CASSQDGRVYYGYTF. DNA of the CDR3: TGCGCCAGCAGCCAAGATGGGCGGGTTTACTATGGCTACACCTTC.

CDR3 DNA: TGCGCCAGCAAGGGAAAACAGGCCCCCCAATACGAGCAGTACTTC. Encoded protein: CASKGKQAPQYEQYF. The V gene is TRBV23-1, the J gene TRBJ2-7, with D perhaps TRBD1 (5 bases). TRBV23-1 is an ORF, with its function uncertain. Trimming stripped 7 bases from V and 4 bases from J, with 20 bases between. The CDR3 is made up of 15 amino acids.